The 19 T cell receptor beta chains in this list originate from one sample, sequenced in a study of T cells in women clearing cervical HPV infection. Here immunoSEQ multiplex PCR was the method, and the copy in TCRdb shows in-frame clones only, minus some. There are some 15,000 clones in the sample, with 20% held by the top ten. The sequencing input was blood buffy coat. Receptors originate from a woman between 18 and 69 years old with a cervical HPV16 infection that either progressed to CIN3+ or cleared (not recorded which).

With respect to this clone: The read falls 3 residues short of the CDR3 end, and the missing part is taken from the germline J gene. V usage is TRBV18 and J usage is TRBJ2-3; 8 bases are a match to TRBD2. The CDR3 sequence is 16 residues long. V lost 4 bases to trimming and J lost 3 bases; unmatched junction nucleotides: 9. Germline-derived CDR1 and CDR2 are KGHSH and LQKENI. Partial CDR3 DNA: TGTGCCAGCTCACTTACTTTAGCGGGGAGGACAGATACG. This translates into CASSLTLAGRTDT. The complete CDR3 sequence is CASSLTLAGRTDTQYF. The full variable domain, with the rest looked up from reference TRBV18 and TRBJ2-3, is NAGVMQNPRHLVRRRGQEARLRCSPMKGHSHVYWYRQLPEEGLKFMVYLQKENIIDESGMPKERFSAEFPKEGPSILRIQQVVRGDSAAYFCASSLTLAGRTDTQYFGPGTRLTVL.

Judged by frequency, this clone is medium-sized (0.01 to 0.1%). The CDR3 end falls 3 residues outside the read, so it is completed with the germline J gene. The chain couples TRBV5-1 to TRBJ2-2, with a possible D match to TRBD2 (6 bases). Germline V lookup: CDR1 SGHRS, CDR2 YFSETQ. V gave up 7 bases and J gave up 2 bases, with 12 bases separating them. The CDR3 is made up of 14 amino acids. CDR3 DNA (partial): TGCGCCAGCCACATAGCGGTTAACACCGGGGAG. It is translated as CASHIAVNTGE. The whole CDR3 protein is CASHIAVNTGELFF.

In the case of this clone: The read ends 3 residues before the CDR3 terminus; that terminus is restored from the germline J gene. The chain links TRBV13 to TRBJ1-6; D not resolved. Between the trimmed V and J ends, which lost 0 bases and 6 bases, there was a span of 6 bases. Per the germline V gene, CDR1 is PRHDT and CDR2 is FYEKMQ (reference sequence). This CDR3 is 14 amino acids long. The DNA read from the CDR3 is TGTGCCAGCAGCTTAGGTCGGGGTAATTCACCC. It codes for CASSLGRGNSP. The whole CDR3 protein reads CASSLGRGNSPLHF.

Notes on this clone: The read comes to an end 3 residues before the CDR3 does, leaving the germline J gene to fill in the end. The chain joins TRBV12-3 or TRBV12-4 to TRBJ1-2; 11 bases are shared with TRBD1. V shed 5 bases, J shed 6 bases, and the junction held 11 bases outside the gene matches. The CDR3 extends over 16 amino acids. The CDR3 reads CASSLKGTGGGHGYTF. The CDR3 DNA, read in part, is TGTGCCAGCAGTCTGAAAGGGACAGGGGGAGGACATGGC.

The CDR3 loop reads CASSSQTSGAHEQFF. The CDR3 bases that were read are TGCGCCAGCAGCTCACAGACTAGCGGGGCGCATGAG. This rearrangement joins TRBV5-1 to TRBJ2-1, with 11 nucleotides matching TRBD2. With the read ending 3 residues before the CDR3 end, the germline J gene is used to fill in that end. V was pared by 3 bases and J by 8 bases, with 7 bases of the junction left unmatched. CDR1 is SGHRS and CDR2 is YFSETQ in the germline V gene. This CDR3 is 15 amino acids long. The complete variable domain, with remaining parts taken from reference TRBV5-1 and TRBJ2-1, reads KAGVTQTPRYLIKTRGQQVTLSCSPISGHRSVSWYQQTPGQGLQFLFEYFSETQRNKGNFPGRFSGRQFSNSRSEMNVSTLELGDSALYLCASSSQTSGAHEQFFGPGTRLTVL.

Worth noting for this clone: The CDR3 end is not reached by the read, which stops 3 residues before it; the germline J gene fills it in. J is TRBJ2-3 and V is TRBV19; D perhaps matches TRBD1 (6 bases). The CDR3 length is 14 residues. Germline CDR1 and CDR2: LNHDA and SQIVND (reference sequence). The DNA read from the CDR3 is TGTGCCAGTAGTATTCCCTCGAGGGGGTTGCCG. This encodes CASSIPSRGLP. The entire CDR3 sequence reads CASSIPSRGLPQYF.

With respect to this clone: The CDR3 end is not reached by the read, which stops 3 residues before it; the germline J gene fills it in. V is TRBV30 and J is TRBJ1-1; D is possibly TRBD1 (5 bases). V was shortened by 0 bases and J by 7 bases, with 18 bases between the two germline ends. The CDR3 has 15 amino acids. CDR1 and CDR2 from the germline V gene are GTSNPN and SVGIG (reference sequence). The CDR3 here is CAWSVTPRGAVEAFF. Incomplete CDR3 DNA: TGTGCCTGGAGTGTAACCCCTCGAGGGGCGGTTGAA. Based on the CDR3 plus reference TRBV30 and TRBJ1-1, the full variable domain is SQTIHQWPATLVQPVGSPLSLECTVEGTSNPNLYWYRQAAGRGLQLLFYSVGIGQISSEVPQNLSASRPQDRQFILSSKKLLLSDSGFYLCAWSVTPRGAVEAFFGQGTRLTVV.

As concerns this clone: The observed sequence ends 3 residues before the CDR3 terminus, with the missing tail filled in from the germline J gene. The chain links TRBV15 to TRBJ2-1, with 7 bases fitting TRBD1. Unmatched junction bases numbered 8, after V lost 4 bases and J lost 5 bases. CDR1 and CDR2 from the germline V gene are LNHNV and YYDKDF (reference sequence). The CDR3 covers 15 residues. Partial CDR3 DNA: TGTGCCACCAGCAAAACGACAGGGCGCCACAATGAG. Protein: CATSKTTGRHNE. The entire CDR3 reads CATSKTTGRHNEQFF.

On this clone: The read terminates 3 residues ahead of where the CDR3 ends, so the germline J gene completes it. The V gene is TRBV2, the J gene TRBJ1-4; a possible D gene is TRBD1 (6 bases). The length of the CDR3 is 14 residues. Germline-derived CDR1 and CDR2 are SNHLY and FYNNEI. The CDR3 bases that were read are TGTGCCAGCATCAAGGGACAACATAATTCACCA. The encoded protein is CASIKGQHNSP. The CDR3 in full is CASIKGQHNSPLFF.

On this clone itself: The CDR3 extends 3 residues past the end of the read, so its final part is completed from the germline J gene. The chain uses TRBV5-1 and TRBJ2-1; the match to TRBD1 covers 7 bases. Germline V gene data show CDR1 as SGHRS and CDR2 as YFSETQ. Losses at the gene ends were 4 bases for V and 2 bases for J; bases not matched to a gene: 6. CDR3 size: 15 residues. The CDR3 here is CASSPIQGPYNEQFF. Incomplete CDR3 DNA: TGCGCCAGCAGCCCGATACAGGGGCCCTACAATGAG.

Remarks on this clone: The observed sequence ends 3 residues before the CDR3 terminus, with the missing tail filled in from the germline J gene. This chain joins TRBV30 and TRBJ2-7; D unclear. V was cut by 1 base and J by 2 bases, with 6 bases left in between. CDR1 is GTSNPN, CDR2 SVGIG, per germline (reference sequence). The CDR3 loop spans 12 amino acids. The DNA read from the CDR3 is TGTGCCTGGAGTGACTCAACCTACGAG. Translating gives CAWSDSTYE. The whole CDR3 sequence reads CAWSDSTYEQYF.

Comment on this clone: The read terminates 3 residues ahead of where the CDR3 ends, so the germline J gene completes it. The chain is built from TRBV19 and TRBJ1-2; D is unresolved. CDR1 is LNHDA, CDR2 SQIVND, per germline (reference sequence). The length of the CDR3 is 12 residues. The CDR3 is CASSTQRESYTF. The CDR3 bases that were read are TGTGCCAGTAGTACACAGCGGGAGAGC.

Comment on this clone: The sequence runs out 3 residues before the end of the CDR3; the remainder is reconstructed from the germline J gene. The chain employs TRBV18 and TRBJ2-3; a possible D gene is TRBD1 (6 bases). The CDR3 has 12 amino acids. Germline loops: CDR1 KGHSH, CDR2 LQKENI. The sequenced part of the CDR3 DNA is TGTGCCAGCTCACGGCCCCAGGGGCCG. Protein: CASSRPQGP. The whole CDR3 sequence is CASSRPQGPQYF. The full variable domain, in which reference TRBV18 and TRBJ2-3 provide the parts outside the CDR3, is NAGVMQNPRHLVRRRGQEARLRCSPMKGHSHVYWYRQLPEEGLKFMVYLQKENIIDESGMPKERFSAEFPKEGPSILRIQQVVRGDSAAYFCASSRPQGPQYFGPGTRLTVL.

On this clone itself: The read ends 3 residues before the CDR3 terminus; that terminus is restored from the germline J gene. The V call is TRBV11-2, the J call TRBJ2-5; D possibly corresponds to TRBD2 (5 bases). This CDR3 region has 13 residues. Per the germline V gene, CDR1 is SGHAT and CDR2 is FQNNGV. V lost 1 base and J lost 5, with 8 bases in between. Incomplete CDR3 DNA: TGTGCCAGCAGCTTAGGCAGCGGCGAGACC. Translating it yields CASSLGSGET. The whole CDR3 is CASSLGSGETQYF.

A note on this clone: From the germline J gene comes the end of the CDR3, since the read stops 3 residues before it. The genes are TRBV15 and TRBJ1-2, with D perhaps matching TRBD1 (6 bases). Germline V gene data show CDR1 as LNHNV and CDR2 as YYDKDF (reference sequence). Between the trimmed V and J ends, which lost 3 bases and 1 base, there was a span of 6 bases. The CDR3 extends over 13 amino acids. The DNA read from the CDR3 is TGTGCCACCAGCAGGGACAGTAACTATGGC. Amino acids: CATSRDSNYG. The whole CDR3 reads CATSRDSNYGYTF.

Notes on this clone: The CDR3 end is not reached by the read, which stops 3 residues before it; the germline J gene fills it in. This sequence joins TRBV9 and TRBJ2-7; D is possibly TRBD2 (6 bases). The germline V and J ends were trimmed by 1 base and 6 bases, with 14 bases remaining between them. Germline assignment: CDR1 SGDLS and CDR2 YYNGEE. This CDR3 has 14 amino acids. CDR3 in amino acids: CASSVRETRGEQYF. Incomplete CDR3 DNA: TGTGCCAGCAGCGTACGGGAGACAAGGGGCGAG.

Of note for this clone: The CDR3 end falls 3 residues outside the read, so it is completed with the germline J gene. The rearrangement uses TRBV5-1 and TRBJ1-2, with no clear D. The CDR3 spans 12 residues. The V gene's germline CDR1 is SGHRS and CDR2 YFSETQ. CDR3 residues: CASGAAGGDYTF. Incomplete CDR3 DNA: TGCGCCAGCGGAGCCGCGGGTGGCGAC.

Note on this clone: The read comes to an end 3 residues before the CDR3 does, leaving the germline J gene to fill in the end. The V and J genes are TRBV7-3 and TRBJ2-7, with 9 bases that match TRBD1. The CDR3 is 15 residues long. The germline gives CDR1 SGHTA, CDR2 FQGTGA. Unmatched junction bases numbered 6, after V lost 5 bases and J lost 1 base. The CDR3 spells CASSREGQGSYEQYF. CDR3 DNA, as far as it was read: TGTGCCAGCAGCCGCGAGGGACAGGGTTCCTACGAG.

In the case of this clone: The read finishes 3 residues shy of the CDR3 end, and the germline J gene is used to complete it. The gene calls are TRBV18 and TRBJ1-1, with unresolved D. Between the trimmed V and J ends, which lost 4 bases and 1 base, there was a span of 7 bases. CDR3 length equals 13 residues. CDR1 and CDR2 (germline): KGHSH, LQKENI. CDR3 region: CASSRQENTEAFF. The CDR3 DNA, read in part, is TGTGCCAGCTCACGCCAGGAGAACACTGAA. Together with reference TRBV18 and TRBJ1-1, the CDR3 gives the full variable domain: NAGVMQNPRHLVRRRGQEARLRCSPMKGHSHVYWYRQLPEEGLKFMVYLQKENIIDESGMPKERFSAEFPKEGPSILRIQQVVRGDSAAYFCASSRQENTEAFFGQGTRLTVV.